These 14 T cell receptor beta chains were sequenced from one sample in a study of STAT3 mutations in large granular lymphocyte leukemia. Study results and limitations: Every T-LGLL patient had at least one immunodominant TCRbeta clonotype.

Their antigens are not known. Sequenced by immunoSEQ multiplex PCR; TCRdb stores in-frame clones only, minus some. The top ten hold approximately 0.39% of the sample, which has approximately 43,000 clones, around 80% seen once. Sequenced sample: PBMCs. The receptors derive from a human donor with T large granular lymphocyte leukemia. Some clones in this sample may be carry-over from other donors' samples.

This rearrangement joins TRBV5-4 to TRBJ1-2, with a tentative D call TRBD1 (5 bases). The CDR3 loop spans 15 amino acids. In germline, CDR1 is SGHNT, CDR2 YYREEE (reference sequence). With 0 bases removed from V and 4 bases from J, the gap between germline ends came to 13 bases. The chain's CDR3 is CASSLGGTRSYGYTF. The CDR3, as DNA: TGTGCCAGCAGCTTGGGGGGGACCCGAAGCTATGGCTACACCTTC.

The V gene is TRBV9, the J gene TRBJ1-1; D perhaps matches TRBD1 (6 bases). The V gene lost 0 bases and the J gene lost 0 bases, with 9 bases spanning the gap. The germline CDR1 and CDR2 sequences are SGDLS and YYNGEE. The CDR3 consists of 15 residues. The DNA of the CDR3 is TGTGCCAGCAGCGTAGGGGGACAAGTGAACACTGAAGCTTTCTTT. This gives the protein CASSVGGQVNTEAFF.

This clone was detected only once. The chain carries TRBV6-1 and TRBJ1-5; 7 nucleotides align to TRBD1. With V trimmed by 6 bases and J by 2 bases, 7 bases remained unmatched. The CDR3 sequence is 15 residues long. Germline V lookup: CDR1 MNHNS, CDR2 SASEGT. The CDR3 protein is CASREGAGGNQPQHF. The CDR3 bases are TGTGCCAGCAGGGAGGGGGCAGGAGGCAATCAGCCCCAGCATTTT.

The chain couples TRBV7-2 to TRBJ1-1; TRBD1 is a possible D gene (5 bases). V lost 4 bases and J 7 bases, leaving 13 bases between the germline ends. The CDR3 is 13 amino acids. CDR1 is SGHTA and CDR2 is FQGNSA in the germline V gene. The CDR3 sequence is CASSSFRAIEAFF. The CDR3 DNA reads as TGTGCCAGCAGCTCTTTCAGGGCTATTGAAGCTTTCTTT.

This chain joins TRBV19 and TRBJ1-2; 9 nucleotides agree with TRBD1. Germline V gene sequence: CDR1 LNHDA, CDR2 SQIVND (reference sequence). This CDR3 has 12 amino acids. The J segment lost 8 bases and the V segment lost 6 bases, leaving 4 bases of the junction unmatched. The CDR3 DNA sequence: TGTGCCAGTAGCACAGGGGGCGGAGGCTACACCTTC. This codes for CASSTGGGGYTF.

This chain joins TRBV20-1 and TRBJ2-3; D remains unclear. The germline V gene has CDR1 DFQATT and CDR2 SNEGSKA (reference sequence). This CDR3 is 11 amino acids long. V was cut by 6 bases and J by 0 bases, with 4 bases left in between. The chain's CDR3 is CSAPSTDTQYF. The DNA for the CDR3 is TGCAGTGCCCCCAGCACAGATACGCAGTATTTT.

The chain combines TRBV14 with TRBJ2-7, with D possibly TRBD1 on 6 matching bases. Trimming cost V 5 bases and J 7 bases, with 15 bases left between them. In germline, CDR1 is SGHDN, CDR2 FVKESK. This CDR3 spans 13 amino acids. The CDR3 loop reads CASSKNRVGEQYV. CDR3 in DNA: TGTGCCAGCAGCAAGAACAGGGTGGGGGAGCAGTACGTC.

V usage is TRBV19 and J usage is TRBJ1-2; possibly TRBD1 for D (6 bases). The V gene's germline CDR1 is LNHDA and CDR2 SQIVND (reference sequence). The CDR3 totals 13 residues. V was pared by 6 bases and J by 7 bases, with 15 bases between. CDR3 nucleotides: TGTGCCAGTAGGTCAGGGGAAGGAGGTGGCTACACCTTC. Translation gives CASRSGEGGGYTF.

In its sample, this clone was seen a few times. This rearrangement joins TRBV5-4 to TRBJ2-3, with 14 bases that match TRBD2. The CDR3 extends over 17 amino acids. Germline assignment: CDR1 SGHNT and CDR2 YYREEE (reference sequence). The trim removed 5 bases at V and 0 bases at J, leaving 5 bases unmatched. CDR3 loop: CASRTSGGALSTDTQYF. The CDR3 DNA follows: TGTGCCAGCAGGACTAGCGGGGGGGCTTTGAGCACAGATACGCAGTATTTT.

V gene TRBV18 combines with J gene TRBJ2-1, with D unclear. The CDR3 contains 12 residues. Germline V gives CDR1 KGHSH, CDR2 LQKENI. The ends were cut back, 1 base at V and 4 bases at J, with 2 bases in the middle. This CDR3 reads CASSPQYNEQFF. The CDR3 DNA reads TGTGCCAGCTCACCACAGTACAATGAGCAGTTCTTC. Together with reference TRBV18 and TRBJ2-1, the CDR3 gives the full variable domain: NAGVMQNPRHLVRRRGQEARLRCSPMKGHSHVYWYRQLPEEGLKFMVYLQKENIIDESGMPKERFSAEFPKEGPSILRIQQVVRGDSAAYFCASSPQYNEQFFGPGTRLTVL.

This clone was observed a single time. The rearrangement links TRBV28 to TRBJ1-1; unclear D gene. Germline CDR1 is MDHEN and CDR2 is SYDVKM. Trimming removed 6 bases at V and 0 bases at J, with 5 bases between. CDR3 size: 12 residues. The CDR3 sequence is CASSLMNTEAFF. The DNA of the CDR3 is TGTGCCAGCAGCCTTATGAACACTGAAGCTTTCTTT.

This clone was found once. The CDR3 nucleotides read TGTGCCACCTTTTTGGGACAGCCCGAGCAGTACGTC. It translates to CATFLGQPEQYV. The chain joins TRBV19 to TRBJ2-7, with 7 bases matching TRBD1. CDR3 size: 12 residues. The J segment lost 6 bases and the V segment lost 10 bases, leaving 9 bases of the junction unmatched. In germline, CDR1 is LNHDA, CDR2 SQIVND (reference sequence).

The rearrangement uses TRBV5-1 and TRBJ2-5; D gene ambiguous. Trimming cost V 5 bases and J 3 bases, with 11 bases left between them. CDR3 length: 13 amino acids. Germline values: CDR1 SGHRS, CDR2 YFSETQ. CDR3 DNA: TGCGCCAGCAGTATAAGAGTTGAAGAGACCCAGTACTTC. It yields the protein CASSIRVEETQYF.

The chain uses TRBV6-1 and TRBJ1-5; D call uncertain. This CDR3 is 15 amino acids long. Trimming left V 0 bases short and J 6 bases short, with 12 bases between. Germline V gives CDR1 MNHNS, CDR2 SASEGT. Here the CDR3 reads CASSEARRVGQPQHF. CDR3 nucleotide sequence: TGTGCCAGCAGTGAAGCGAGAAGGGTAGGTCAGCCCCAGCATTTT.